The rows below give T cell receptor beta chains drawn from one sample of a study of shared clonotypes between healthy human individuals. The protocol was immunoSEQ multiplex PCR, while the TCRdb copy is restricted to in-frame clones and leaves out a portion. The repertoire has some 2.4 million clones, roughly 93% of them found once; the top ten carry about 0.34%. The sequenced sample was naive CD4+ T cells from PBMCs. All receptors derive from a man between 18 and 35 years old in good health. Some clones in this sample may be carry-over from other donors' samples. Both conserved end residues are part of each CDR3. A D gene is named only where the DNA matches it firmly. The size entry is marked missing in some rows and otherwise reads once, few, many or a size class.

cdr3_aa cdr3_nt j_call clone_size d_call v_call
CAWRKLAGEQETQYF TGTGCCTGGAGGAAGCTAGCGGGGGAACAAGAGACCCAGTACTTC TRBJ2-5 NA TRBD2 TRBV30
CAWAGTAGSNQPQHF TGTGCCTGGGCAGGGACAGCCGGCAGCAATCAGCCCCAGCATTTT TRBJ1-5 NA TRBD1 TRBV30
CASSRPGQGGRHEQFF TGTGCCAGCAGCCGGCCGGGACAGGGTGGGAGGCATGAGCAGTTCTTC TRBJ2-1 NA TRBD1 TRBV7-2
CATATTSGGYEQYF TGCGCCACCGCGACTACATCAGGGGGTTACGAGCAGTACTTC TRBJ2-7 NA TRBD1 TRBV5-1
CASSWGWEGNTIYF TGTGCCAGCAGTTGGGGGTGGGAAGGAAACACCATATATTTT TRBJ1-3 NA NA TRBV28
CASRVQGVGNQPQHF TGTGCCAGCAGAGTTCAGGGGGTTGGAAATCAGCCCCAGCATTTT TRBJ1-5 NA TRBD1 TRBV28
CASSLGDRGRNTQYF TGTGCCAGCAGCTTGGGGGACAGGGGGCGGAATACGCAGTATTTT TRBJ2-3 NA TRBD1 TRBV5-4
CAWSVLTSNQPQHF TGTGCCTGGAGTGTACTTACAAGCAATCAGCCCCAGCATTTT TRBJ1-5 few NA TRBV30
CASSSGQTNTGELFF TGCGCCAGCAGCTCGGGACAGACGAACACCGGGGAGCTGTTTTTT TRBJ2-2 NA TRBD1 TRBV5-1
CASSLGQGIGETQYF TGTGCCAGCAGTCTGGGGCAGGGGATTGGTGAGACCCAGTACTTC TRBJ2-5 NA NA TRBV7-3
CASSLILAGEYNEQFF TGTGCCAGCAGCTTGATACTAGCGGGGGAGTACAATGAGCAGTTCTTC TRBJ2-1 NA TRBD2 TRBV5-6
CASSLAVGTYNEQFF TGTGCCAGCAGCTTAGCGGTAGGTACCTACAATGAGCAGTTCTTC TRBJ2-1 NA NA TRBV7-2
CASSAVRNSYNEQFF TGTGCCAGCAGTGCTGTCCGGAACTCCTACAATGAGCAGTTCTTC TRBJ2-1 NA NA TRBV2
CASTDTGRTSYNEQFF TGTGCCAGCACCGATACGGGGCGGACTTCCTACAATGAGCAGTTCTTC TRBJ2-1 once NA TRBV28
CASSPPGGREETQYF TGTGCCAGCTCACCACCCGGCGGGAGAGAAGAGACCCAGTACTTC TRBJ2-5 NA TRBD2 TRBV18
CATSREGTGSYGYTF TGTGCCACCAGCAGAGAAGGGACAGGGAGCTATGGCTACACCTTC TRBJ1-2 NA TRBD1 TRBV15
CASSQSLLGPKSSYEQYF TGCGCCAGCAGCCAAAGTCTCCTTGGACCCAAGAGCTCCTACGAGCAGTACTTC TRBJ2-7 NA NA TRBV4-1
CASSIGQGYGYTF TGTGCCAGCAGCATAGGACAGGGCTATGGCTACACCTTC TRBJ1-2 NA TRBD1 TRBV7-6
CASRSTGKETQYF TGTGCCAGCAGGTCGACAGGGAAAGAGACCCAGTACTTC TRBJ2-5 NA TRBD1 TRBV28
CASSQGGNTEAFF TGTGCCAGCAGTCAAGGGGGGAACACTGAAGCTTTCTTT TRBJ1-1 NA NA TRBV7-2
CASSLRESSSGANVLTF TGTGCCAGCAGCTTACGGGAATCATCCTCTGGGGCCAACGTCCTGACTTTC TRBJ2-6 NA NA TRBV7-3
CASSSQSSATNEKLFF TGTGCCAGCAGTTCCCAGTCCTCTGCAACTAATGAAAAACTGTTTTTT TRBJ1-4 NA NA TRBV28
CASSSQGGADEQYF TGTGCCAGCAGCTCCCAAGGGGGGGCGGACGAGCAGTACTTC TRBJ2-7 NA NA TRBV7-3
CASSPRLADTQYF TGTGCCAGCTCACCACGGCTAGCAGATACGCAGTATTTT TRBJ2-3 NA NA TRBV18
CAWDRVNEQYF TGTGCCTGGGACAGGGTAAACGAGCAGTACTTC TRBJ2-7 NA TRBD1 TRBV30
CSVEVGTSVTDTQYF TGCAGCGTTGAAGTGGGGACTAGCGTCACAGATACGCAGTATTTT TRBJ2-3 NA TRBD2 TRBV29-1